This record concerns one TCR beta chain sequence. Repertoires were generated with immunoSEQ multiplex PCR, while TCRdb's copy carries only in-frame clones and drops some. This table holds about 110,000 clones, around 88% found once. The CDR3 totals 16 residues. J gave up 6 bases and V 0 bases, and 8 bases lay outside the gene matches. From germline, CDR1 is SQVTM and CDR2 ANQGSEA. The data derive from a study of T cell responses to AZD1222 COVID-19 vaccine. Across the study: The study pooled second doses at about 4 or about 12 weeks.

The chain couples TRBV29-1 to TRBJ2-1; 10 bases are shared with TRBD2. The clonotype comes from an adult in good health. The sample was peripheral blood, taken on day 0 of AZD1222 vaccination. CDR3 in amino acids: CSVEDRQSSGGNEQFF. CDR3 DNA sequence: TGCAGCGTTGAAGATCGCCAGTCTAGCGGGGGCAATGAGCAGTTCTTC.